In this sample, the clone carrying this TCR beta chain turned up many times. Its antigen is still unknown. This sample is part of a study of neurological immune-mediated disorders. Study results and limitations: The study found the most TCR clonal expansion in HTLV-1-associated myelopathy and the least in multiple sclerosis, below healthy controls.

This CDR3 is 17 amino acids long. TCRdb redid the calling of the 5' RACE reads with MiXCR, one entry per CDR3 protein. The sample lists more than 15,000 distinct CDR3 sequences, approximately 3.7% occurring once. Volunteers at a blood bank in Maryland, USA, were the healthy controls. The source material was CD8+ T cells from blood. The receptor was isolated from a woman in her forties in good health. The chain is built from TRBV21-1 and TRBJ2-6; TRBD1, as called in the table, went unchecked against the DNA. TRBV21-1 is a known pseudogene. The CDR3 DNA reads as TGTGCCAGCAGCAAGGGACAGGGGGCCGGTGGGGCCAACGTCCTGACTTTC. Protein sequence: CASSKGQGAGGANVLTF.